Listed below are T cell receptor beta chains from one sample, sequenced in a study of cytomegalovirus exposure and HLA in healthy donors. The protocol was immunoSEQ multiplex PCR, while the TCRdb copy is restricted to in-frame clones and leaves out a portion. The sample has around 130,000 clones, less than 85% seen once. Sequenced: PBMCs. These receptors all come from a male donor in good health and CMV-seronegative. Both conserved end residues are trimmed from each CDR3. The order of the fields is J gene, V gene, CDR3 protein.

TRBJ2-7 | TRBV7-2 | ASSLVLRSSYEQY
TRBJ1-2 | TRBV9 | ASSVAGGHSYGYT
TRBJ2-2 | TRBV9 | ASSVGGGGTGELF
TRBJ1-4 | TRBV7-9 | SSSSPDREGEKLF
TRBJ2-7 | TRBV6-1 | ASSEPDKSSYEQY
TRBJ2-1 | TRBV20-1 | SARDINEQF
TRBJ1-5 | TRBV25-1 | ASSDTGTGGSNQPQH
TRBJ1-6 | TRBV6-4 | ASSDSENSPLH
TRBJ2-7 | TRBV5-1 | ASSLADSLTYEQY
TRBJ2-1 | TRBV4-3 | ASSQRFGAGARIWHNEQF
TRBJ2-3 | TRBV4-2 | ASSRIRGGTDTQY
TRBJ1-1 | TRBV10-2 | ASRGGNTEAF